The 17 T cell receptor beta chains listed next were all sequenced from one sample in a study of cytomegalovirus exposure and HLA in healthy donors. 60 Vbeta and 13 Jbeta primers were used in PCR. Method: immunoSEQ multiplex PCR; TCRdb's copy keeps in-frame clones and lacks some. The sample holds about 200,000 clones. Sample: PBMCs. Receptors were obtained from a man under 40 in good health and CMV-seronegative.

This chain connects TRBV6-1 to TRBJ2-5; 7 bases are shared with TRBD1. V shed 8 bases and J 5 bases; nucleotides not matched to a gene: 11. The CDR3 runs to 14 residues. Per germline, CDR1 MNHNS and CDR2 SASEGT. The CDR3 here is CASPPRTGWETQYF. The CDR3 region has the DNA TGTGCCAGCCCCCCCCGGACAGGTTGGGAGACCCAGTACTTC.

This chain connects TRBV30 to TRBJ2-7, with 8 bases fitting TRBD2. After removal of 4 bases from V and 0 bases from J, the junction contained 5 bases not matched to a gene. Germline CDR1 reads GTSNPN; CDR2 reads SVGIG (reference sequence). The CDR3 runs to 14 residues. This chain's CDR3 is CAWNSLADSYEQYF. CDR3 DNA sequence: TGTGCCTGGAACTCACTAGCGGACTCCTACGAGCAGTACTTC.

This chain uses TRBV27 with TRBJ1-1; D not certain. This CDR3 contains 13 residues. The V end lost 2 bases, the J end lost 1 base, and 5 bases lay between the germline ends. CDR1 and CDR2 (germline): MNHEY, SMNVEV (reference sequence). CDR3 DNA: TGTGCCAGCAGTTTAGACAAGAACACTGAAGCTTTCTTT. Residues: CASSLDKNTEAFF.

The CDR3 nucleotides read TGTGCCAGCAGGGATGGGACTAGCGGACTAGCCCTCACAGATACGCAGTATTTT. Its protein is CASRDGTSGLALTDTQYF. The V and J genes are TRBV5-8 and TRBJ2-3, with 11 positions matching TRBD2. Trimming cost V 5 bases and J 2 bases; bases outside gene matches: 13. The CDR3 totals 18 residues. The germline CDR1 and CDR2 sequences are SGHTS and YDEGEE.

The chain combines TRBV6-5 with TRBJ2-5, with TRBD2 identical over 8 bases. The CDR3 runs to 15 residues. V shed 6 bases and J 2 bases; nucleotides not matched to a gene: 8. CDR1 is MNHEY and CDR2 is SVGAGI in the germline V gene. In nucleotides, the CDR3 is TGTGCCAGCAGCCTAGCCGGGGGGGGTCAAGAGACCCAGTACTTC. Its protein is CASSLAGGGQETQYF.

V gene TRBV5-1 combines with J gene TRBJ2-1, with D perhaps matching TRBD2 (6 bases). Germline V gives CDR1 SGHRS, CDR2 YFSETQ. The V and J ends lost 4 bases and 9 bases respectively, with 11 bases between them. CDR3 size: 12 residues. CDR3 region: CASSLRGTEQFF. The CDR3 nucleotides are TGCGCCAGCAGCCTACGCGGGACTGAGCAGTTCTTC. The entire variable domain, with the rest obtained from reference TRBV5-1 and TRBJ2-1, is as follows: KAGVTQTPRYLIKTRGQQVTLSCSPISGHRSVSWYQQTPGQGLQFLFEYFSETQRNKGNFPGRFSGRQFSNSRSEMNVSTLELGDSALYLCASSLRGTEQFFGPGTRLTVL.

This rearrangement joins TRBV7-6 to TRBJ2-7; 10 bases line up with TRBD1. The germline V gene has CDR1 SGHVS and CDR2 FNYEAQ. The CDR3 has 14 amino acids. With 4 bases clipped from V and 4 bases from J, the junction kept 4 bases outside the gene matches. The DNA of the CDR3 is TGTGCCAGCAGCTCGGGACAGGGGTCGTACGAGCAGTACTTC. Amino acid sequence: CASSSGQGSYEQYF.

This chain joins TRBV5-8 and TRBJ2-3, with a tentative D call TRBD1 (5 bases). The CDR3 loop spans 14 amino acids. Deletions cut 1 base from V and 6 bases from J, with 12 bases between. Per germline, CDR1 SGHTS and CDR2 YDEGEE. The CDR3 coding sequence is TGTGCCAGCAGCTTGAGTGGGGCAGGTGATACGCAGTATTTT. This codes for CASSLSGAGDTQYF.

The rearrangement joins TRBV28 to TRBJ1-4; D unresolved. Per germline, CDR1 MDHEN and CDR2 SYDVKM. This CDR3 contains 16 residues. Between the trimmed V and J ends, which lost 2 bases and 3 bases, there was a span of 13 bases. The chain's CDR3 is CASSLLRHYPNEKLFF. CDR3 nucleotide sequence: TGTGCCAGCAGTTTACTCCGACATTACCCTAATGAAAAACTGTTTTTT.

As regards this clone: Other nucleotide sequences from this sample produce the same CDR3. The rearrangement joins TRBV28 to TRBJ1-5; TRBD1 aligns across 11 bases. Trimming took 5 bases from V and 4 from J; bases not matched to a gene: 7. This CDR3 has 16 amino acids. Per the germline V gene, CDR1 is MDHEN and CDR2 is SYDVKM. The CDR3, as DNA: TGTGCCAGCAGTCGGGGACAGGGGGGGGTAAATCAGCCCCAGCATTTT. It yields the protein CASSRGQGGVNQPQHF. The full variable domain, with the rest looked up from reference TRBV28 and TRBJ1-5, is DVKVTQSSRYLVKRTGEKVFLECVQDMDHENMFWYRQDPGLGLRLIYFSYDVKMKEKGDIPEGYSVSREKKERFSLILESASTNQTSMYLCASSRGQGGVNQPQHFGDGTRLSIL.

V and J are TRBV7-3 and TRBJ2-3; unclear D gene. Trimming removed 2 bases at V and 2 bases at J, with 8 bases between. This CDR3 has 14 amino acids. Germline CDR1 reads SGHTA; CDR2 reads FQGTGA. The CDR3 DNA follows: TGTGCCAGCAGCTTAGGGCCATTCACAGATACGCAGTATTTT. Translating it yields CASSLGPFTDTQYF.

This chain links TRBV2 with TRBJ1-3; 7 nucleotides align to TRBD1. In germline, CDR1 is SNHLY, CDR2 FYNNEI. CDR3 length: 15 amino acids. With 5 bases clipped from V and 4 bases from J, the junction kept 8 bases outside the gene matches. The CDR3 protein is CASSRDRTTGNTIYF. CDR3 DNA: TGTGCCAGCAGTCGGGACAGAACGACAGGAAACACCATATATTTT. The whole variable domain, filled in from reference TRBV2 and TRBJ1-3, reads EPEVTQTPSHQVTQMGQEVILRCVPISNHLYFYWYRQILGQKVEFLVSFYNNEISEKSEIFDDQFSVERPDGSNFTLKIRSTKLEDSAMYFCASSRDRTTGNTIYFGEGSWLTVV.

CDR3 sequence (DNA): TGCGCCAGCAGCCAAGACGACAGGGTGCCCCTTTCTGGGGCCAACGTCCTGACTTTC. It specifies CASSQDDRVPLSGANVLTF. The V and J genes are TRBV4-3 and TRBJ2-6, with 7 bases identical to TRBD1. Trimming cost V 0 bases and J 1 base; bases outside gene matches: 9. This CDR3 region has 19 residues. Germline V lookup: CDR1 LGHNA, CDR2 YSLEER.

The genes are TRBV13 and TRBJ1-2; D gene unclear. The germline V and J ends were trimmed by 0 bases and 7 bases, with 6 bases remaining between them. The CDR3 has 12 residues. CDR1 and CDR2 from the germline V gene are PRHDT and FYEKMQ (reference sequence). CDR3 nucleotides: TGTGCCAGCAGCTTAGGAGGAGGTGGCTACACCTTC. It specifies CASSLGGGGYTF.

This sequence joins TRBV9 and TRBJ2-3; tentative D call: TRBD2 (6 bases). The CDR3 consists of 14 residues. Deletions cut 1 base from V and 5 bases from J, with 11 bases between. Germline CDR1 SGDLS, CDR2 YYNGEE. The CDR3 coding sequence is TGTGCCAGCAGCGTATGGGACTTAGTAGATACGCAGTATTTT. Its translation is CASSVWDLVDTQYF.

The chain employs TRBV7-9 and TRBJ2-5; 8 bases match TRBD1. CDR3 length equals 15 residues. The germline gives CDR1 SEHNR, CDR2 FQNEAQ (reference sequence). After removal of 5 bases from V and 5 bases from J, the junction contained 10 bases not matched to a gene. CDR3 sequence: CASSPPQGAWETQYF. CDR3 coding DNA: TGTGCCAGCAGCCCCCCTCAGGGGGCCTGGGAGACCCAGTACTTC. The complete variable domain, with remaining parts taken from reference TRBV7-9 and TRBJ2-5, reads DTGVSQNPRHKITKRGQNVTFRCDPISEHNRLYWYRQTLGQGPEFLTYFQNEAQLEKSRLLSDRFSAERPKGSFSTLEIQRTEQGDSAMYLCASSPPQGAWETQYFGPGTRLLVL.

This chain uses TRBV19 with TRBJ2-1, with TRBD2 matching 14 bases. This CDR3 is built from 18 residues. The junction had 10 bases not matched to a gene; V was cut back by 5 bases and J by 4 bases. CDR1 and CDR2 from the germline V gene are LNHDA and SQIVND (reference sequence). The CDR3 is CASSPGLAGGRLYNEQFF. CDR3 in DNA: TGTGCCAGTAGTCCAGGACTAGCGGGAGGCCGACTATACAATGAGCAGTTCTTC.